This entry concerns a single T cell receptor (beta chain). The data were taken from a study of blood T cell repertoires in COVID-19. Study-wide context: In each case, the material was cDNA or gDNA derived from T cells, B-cell-depleted T cells, or PBMCs.

Sequencing was performed with immunoSEQ multiplex PCR; in TCRdb, only in-frame clones are kept and a portion is missing. The sample comprises roughly 250,000 clones, just under 85% of which are singletons, and around 9.6% rests with the top ten. After removal of 0 bases from V and 8 bases from J, the junction contained 10 bases not matched to a gene. CDR3 length: 18 amino acids. Germline loops: CDR1 MGHRA, CDR2 YSYEKL. V usage is TRBV4-1 and J usage is TRBJ1-4, with 12 positions matching TRBD1. Source material: peripheral blood. This sequence was found in an elderly woman with acute or convalescent COVID-19. The CDR3 DNA reads as TGCGCCAGCAGCCAAGAGGGGGGACAGGGGGCGATAGGGGAAAAACTGTTTTTT. Its translation: CASSQEGGQGAIGEKLFF.